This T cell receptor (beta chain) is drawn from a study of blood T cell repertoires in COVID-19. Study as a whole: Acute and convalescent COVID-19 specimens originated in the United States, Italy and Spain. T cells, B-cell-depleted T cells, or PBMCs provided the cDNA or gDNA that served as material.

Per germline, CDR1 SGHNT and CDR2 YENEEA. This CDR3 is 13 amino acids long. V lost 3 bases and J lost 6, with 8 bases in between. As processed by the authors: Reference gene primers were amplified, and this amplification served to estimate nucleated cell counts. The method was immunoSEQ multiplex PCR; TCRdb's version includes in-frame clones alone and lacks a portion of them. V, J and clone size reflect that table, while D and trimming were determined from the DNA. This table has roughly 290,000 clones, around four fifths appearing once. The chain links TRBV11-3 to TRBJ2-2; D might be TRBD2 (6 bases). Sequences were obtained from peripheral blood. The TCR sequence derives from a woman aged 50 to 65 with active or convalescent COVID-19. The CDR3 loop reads CASSLGEAGELFF. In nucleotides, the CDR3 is TGTGCCAGCAGCTTGGGGGAGGCCGGGGAGCTGTTTTTT.